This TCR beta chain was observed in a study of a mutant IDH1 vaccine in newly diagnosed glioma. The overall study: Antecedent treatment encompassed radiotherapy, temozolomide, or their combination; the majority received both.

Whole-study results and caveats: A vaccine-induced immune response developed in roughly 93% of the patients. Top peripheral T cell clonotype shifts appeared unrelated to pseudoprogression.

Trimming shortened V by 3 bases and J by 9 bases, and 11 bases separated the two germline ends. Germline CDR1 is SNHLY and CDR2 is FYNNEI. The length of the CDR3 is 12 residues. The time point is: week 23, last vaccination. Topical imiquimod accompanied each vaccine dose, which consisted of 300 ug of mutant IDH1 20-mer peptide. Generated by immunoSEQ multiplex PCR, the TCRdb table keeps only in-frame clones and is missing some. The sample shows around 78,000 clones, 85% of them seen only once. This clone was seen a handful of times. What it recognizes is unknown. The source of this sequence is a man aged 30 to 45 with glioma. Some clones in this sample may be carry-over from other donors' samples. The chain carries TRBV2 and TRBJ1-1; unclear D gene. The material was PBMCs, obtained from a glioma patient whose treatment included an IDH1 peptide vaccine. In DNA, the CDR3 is TGTGCCAGCAGTGATAACAGTATTAAAGCTTTCTTT. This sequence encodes CASSDNSIKAFF. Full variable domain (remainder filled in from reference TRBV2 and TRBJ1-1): EPEVTQTPSHQVTQMGQEVILRCVPISNHLYFYWYRQILGQKVEFLVSFYNNEISEKSEIFDDQFSVERPDGSNFTLKIRSTKLEDSAMYFCASSDNSIKAFFGQGTRLTVV.